The 16 T cell receptor beta chains in this list originate from one sample, sequenced in a study of T cell changes during pregnancy in multiple sclerosis. The repertoire was sequenced with immunoSEQ multiplex PCR; TCRdb's copy has only in-frame clones and lacks some. The data show roughly 57,000 clones, with 94% seen just once and 2% to 3% held by the top ten. This sample comprised CD8+ T cells from peripheral blood mononuclear cells, obtained after pregnancy. The receptors stem from a female donor with multiple sclerosis, enrolled in a pregnancy study.

The V gene is TRBV2, the J gene TRBJ2-1; the D is unclear. CDR3 length: 14 amino acids. Trimming stripped 4 bases from V and 3 bases from J, with 10 bases between. Germline V gene lookup returns CDR1 SNHLY and CDR2 FYNNEI. Here the CDR3 reads CASSVGGDYNEQFF. The CDR3 coding sequence is TGTGCCAGCAGTGTCGGCGGCGACTACAATGAGCAGTTCTTC.

Only one count was recorded for this clone. The chain couples TRBV11-1 to TRBJ2-3; D is perhaps TRBD2 (7 bases). Germline CDR1 SGHAT, CDR2 FQDESV (reference sequence). Trimming left V 4 bases short and J 6 bases short, with 26 bases between. CDR3 length equals 18 residues. The CDR3, as DNA: TGTGCCAGCAGCTCCCCTGGGGGGGCGGGATTGGATTTGGATACGCAGTATTTT. It yields the protein CASSSPGGAGLDLDTQYF.

The rearrangement links TRBV9 to TRBJ2-3; D may be TRBD2 (6 bases). The CDR3 totals 15 residues. Trimming took off 5 bases at V and 2 bases at J, with 15 bases between the two ends. Germline V gene sequence: CDR1 SGDLS, CDR2 YYNGEE. In DNA, the CDR3 is TGTGCCAGCAGGGCCCGGGACTCGTCCACAGATACGCAGTATTTT. Protein: CASRARDSSTDTQYF.

This sequence joins TRBV7-9 and TRBJ2-4; D ambiguous. The V and J ends lost 1 base and 0 bases respectively, with 7 bases between them. Germline V CDR1 and CDR2: SEHNR, FQNEAQ (reference sequence). This CDR3 region has 15 residues. CDR3 DNA: TGTGCCAGCAGCTTAGGAGGTTTAGCCAAAAACATTCAGTACTTC. Residues: CASSLGGLAKNIQYF.

This chain joins TRBV7-9 and TRBJ2-7; D is unresolved. This CDR3 is built from 11 residues. The V gene's germline CDR1 is SEHNR and CDR2 FQNEAQ (reference sequence). V was trimmed by 5 bases and J by 3 bases, leaving 5 bases between them. CDR3 sequence: CASSPFYEQYF. The CDR3, as DNA: TGTGCCAGCAGCCCCTTCTACGAGCAGTACTTC.

This chain links TRBV6-4 with TRBJ1-2; D may be TRBD1 (6 bases). Germline V gene data show CDR1 as MRHNA and CDR2 as SNTAGT. CDR3 length: 12 amino acids. Trimming cost V 10 bases and J 4 bases, with 13 bases left between them. The CDR3 is CATWTEPYGYTF. DNA of the CDR3: TGTGCCACCTGGACAGAACCCTATGGCTACACCTTC.

The V and J genes are TRBV4-1 and TRBJ2-3; D not resolved. Per germline, CDR1 MGHRA and CDR2 YSYEKL. CDR3 length: 17 amino acids. Trimming removed 1 base from V and 2 bases from J, with 16 bases in between. CDR3 bases: TGCGCCAGCAGCCAAGCCGGCCTGGCGCGGTTCACAGATACGCAGTATTTT. It yields the protein CASSQAGLARFTDTQYF.

The chain links TRBV7-9 to TRBJ2-1; possible D gene TRBD1, 6 bases. The CDR3 has 12 amino acids. Germline V gene data show CDR1 as SEHNR and CDR2 as FQNEAQ (reference sequence). Deletions cut 1 base from V and 13 bases from J, with 11 bases between. The CDR3 DNA reads TGTGCCAGCAGCTTAGGCCCCAGGGGACAGTTCTTC. This codes for CASSLGPRGQFF.

This clone is a singleton in its sample. The chain links TRBV27 to TRBJ2-4, with D unresolved. This CDR3 comprises 16 residues. CDR1 is MNHEY and CDR2 is SMNVEV in the germline V gene (reference sequence). V lost 0 bases, J lost 2 bases, and 11 bases lay in between. Here the CDR3 reads CASSLSRPGPKNIQYF. DNA for the CDR3: TGTGCCAGCAGTTTATCTCGGCCGGGTCCCAAAAACATTCAGTACTTC.

This clone came up once. The rearrangement uses TRBV6-1 and TRBJ2-1; TRBD2 aligns across 8 bases. The CDR3 contains 13 residues. After removal of 7 bases from V and 9 bases from J, the junction contained 8 bases not matched to a gene. Germline CDR1 reads MNHNS; CDR2 reads SASEGT. The CDR3 coding sequence is TGTGCCAGCAACTCGCGACGGGGGGGTGAGCAGTTCTTC. Protein sequence: CASNSRRGGEQFF.

V and J are TRBV13 and TRBJ2-1, with D perhaps TRBD1 (5 bases). CDR3 length: 15 residues. V lost 0 bases and J 2 bases, leaving 8 bases between the germline ends. CDR1 is PRHDT, CDR2 FYEKMQ, per germline (reference sequence). This CDR3 reads CASSLGQEPYNEQFF. Here the CDR3 DNA reads TGTGCCAGCAGCTTAGGACAGGAGCCCTACAATGAGCAGTTCTTC.

The chain employs TRBV19 and TRBJ1-1; D might be TRBD1 (5 bases). V lost 10 bases, J lost 3 bases, and 12 bases lay in between. The germline V gene encodes CDR1 LNHDA and CDR2 SQIVND (reference sequence). The CDR3 has 12 residues. The CDR3 reads CATSLGDTEAFF. The CDR3 DNA is TGTGCCACCTCTCTAGGGGACACTGAAGCTTTCTTT.

This chain joins TRBV18 and TRBJ1-1; D might be TRBD1 (6 bases). Per the germline V gene, CDR1 is KGHSH and CDR2 is LQKENI. Trimming removed 3 bases at V and 9 bases at J, with 14 bases between. The CDR3 spans 13 residues. CDR3 DNA: TGTGCCAGCTCACCCCCCGCAGGGGACCAAGCTTTCTTT. Translated, it gives CASSPPAGDQAFF.

This clone has only one observation. The chain is built from TRBV9 and TRBJ2-3, with TRBD2 identical over 7 bases. V gave up 0 bases and J gave up 1 base; unmatched junction bases: 2. Germline CDR1 is SGDLS and CDR2 is YYNGEE. CDR3 size: 15 residues. As DNA, the CDR3 is TGTGCCAGCAGCGTAGCTAGCGGAGGCACAGATACGCAGTATTTT. This translates into CASSVASGGTDTQYF.

This chain links TRBV18 with TRBJ2-1; D perhaps matches TRBD2 (5 bases). V was shortened by 0 bases and J by 2 bases, with 14 bases between the two germline ends. Germline V gives CDR1 KGHSH, CDR2 LQKENI. CDR3 length: 17 residues. The DNA for the CDR3 is TGTGCCAGCTCACCACCGGAAGCCAGCGGCGCCTACAATGAGCAGTTCTTC. Protein product: CASSPPEASGAYNEQFF. The full variable domain, rest sourced from reference TRBV18 and TRBJ2-1, is NAGVMQNPRHLVRRRGQEARLRCSPMKGHSHVYWYRQLPEEGLKFMVYLQKENIIDESGMPKERFSAEFPKEGPSILRIQQVVRGDSAAYFCASSPPEASGAYNEQFFGPGTRLTVL.

The rearrangement uses TRBV4-1 and TRBJ2-7; D possibly corresponds to TRBD1 (5 bases). The germline V and J ends were trimmed by 2 bases and 2 bases, with 10 bases remaining between them. The CDR3 totals 14 residues. Per the germline V gene, CDR1 is MGHRA and CDR2 is YSYEKL. The DNA for the CDR3 is TGCGCCAGCAGCCAATCGCCAGGGCCCTACGAGCAGTACTTC. Its translation is CASSQSPGPYEQYF.